The sequence of this TCR beta chain was determined in a study of vaccination effects on CD4 cells after COVID-19. Background on the study: Sampling occurred a median 72 days post second dose, range 14 to 241. Wells each received 1.5 million to 2.5 million PBMC, cultured with around 10 IU/ml IL-2 and roughly 9.3 ug/ml peptides. Study results and limitations: Of the vaccine-induced clones from healthy vaccinees, merely 1 of 255 recognized common cold coronaviruses as well.

After removal of 4 bases from V and 7 bases from J, the junction contained 7 bases not matched to a gene. Germline values: CDR1 SGHVS, CDR2 FQNEAQ. This CDR3 has 15 amino acids. With regard to this clone: Its matching antigen is unknown.

CD4+ T cell isolation took place after 10 days of culture. Two doses of either BNT162b2 or mRNA-1273 were given to each participant. Both day 3 and day 7 saw half the medium replaced with IL-2 medium. The data were produced by immunoSEQ multiplex PCR, yet TCRdb's version contains in-frame clones alone and is incomplete. This sample has approximately 60,000 clones, with 78% found just once. The TCR comes from a human donor who received a COVID-19 vaccine. This chain uses TRBV7-8 with TRBJ1-5; 10 bases line up with TRBD1. This specimen was CD4+ T cells from PBMCs cultured without peptide, taken after COVID-19 vaccination. The CDR3 region is CASSSPGQGEQPQHF. The CDR3 DNA reads as TGTGCCAGCAGCTCCCCAGGACAGGGGGAACAGCCCCAGCATTTT.